The clone carrying this TCR beta chain showed up many times. J lost 3 bases, V lost 0 bases, and 22 bases had no gene match. Per the germline V gene, CDR1 is MNHEY and CDR2 is SVGEGT. The CDR3 length is 21 residues. This entry belongs to a study of identical twins. TCRdb processed the 5' RACE reads anew with MiXCR; each CDR3 protein has one entry. The table lists more than 200,000 distinct CDR3 sequences, around 10% of them singletons. Healthy Caucasians made up all donors. The sequencing input was memory (CD45RO+) T cells sorted from blood. The chain employs TRBV6-2 or TRBV6-3 and TRBJ2-7; 8 bases are a match to TRBD2. The sequence was obtained from a woman between 18 and 29 years old in good health. CDR3 sequence reads: CASSYSNGLGTREVSIYEQYF. The CDR3 DNA follows: TGTGCCAGCAGTTACTCGAATGGGCTGGGGACTAGGGAGGTATCGATCTACGAGCAGTACTTC.